The 28 T cell receptor beta chains presented below share a single source sample, sequenced in a study of T cells in Graves' hyperthyroidism and ophthalmopathy. Amplified regions were TCR beta CDR3 sequences from RNA transcripts. In the first-round RT-PCR of the TCR CDR3, the HTBI primer set was used. TCRdb re-derived calls from the multiplex PCR reads in MiXCR, one entry per CDR3 protein. The table has a few hundred thousand distinct CDR3 sequences, less than 20% seen once. Sequencing was carried out using blood. The receptors were sampled from a man between 18 and 35 years old with Graves' ophthalmopathy.

In its sample, this clonotype was seen many times. The CDR3, as DNA: TGTGCCAGCAGCCCGCGACTAGCGGGGGGCAACAATGAGCAGTTCTTC. Translating it yields CASSPRLAGGNNEQFF. V and J are TRBV11-3 and TRBJ2-1, with 13 nucleotides matching TRBD2. This CDR3 contains 16 residues. The germline gives CDR1 SGHNT, CDR2 YENEEA. The junction had 6 bases not matched to a gene; V was cut back by 5 bases and J by 5 bases.

This clonotype has at least ten counts. The chain couples TRBV12-3 or TRBV12-4 to TRBJ2-2; no clear D. The germline V and J ends were trimmed by 5 bases and 6 bases, with 10 bases remaining between them. This CDR3 spans 13 amino acids. The CDR3: CASSPDQAGELFF. In DNA form, the CDR3 reads TGTGCCAGCAGTCCCGATCAAGCCGGGGAGCTGTTTTTT.

V usage is TRBV28 and J usage is TRBJ2-1; TRBD2 aligns across 10 bases. Looked up from germline, CDR1 is MDHEN and CDR2 is SYDVKM. The CDR3 is 13 amino acids. Trimming cost V 8 bases and J 4 bases; bases outside gene matches: 2. The CDR3 DNA reads as TGTGCCAGCGGACTAGCGGCGTACAATGAGCAGTTCTTC. As protein: CASGLAAYNEQFF.

This chain joins TRBV5-6 and TRBJ1-2; 7 bases match TRBD1. The germline gives CDR1 SGHDT, CDR2 YYEEEE. The J segment lost 8 bases and the V segment lost 3 bases, leaving 4 bases of the junction unmatched. CDR3 length: 12 residues. The CDR3 is CASSWDREGYTF. For the CDR3, the DNA is TGTGCCAGCAGCTGGGACAGAGAAGGCTACACCTTC.

The V gene is TRBV19, the J gene TRBJ1-1; no definite D call. The length of the CDR3 is 13 residues. In germline, CDR1 is LNHDA, CDR2 SQIVND (reference sequence). Trimming cost V 1 base and J 5 bases, with 8 bases left between them. The CDR3 loop is CASSIAGDTEAFF. CDR3 DNA: TGTGCCAGTAGTATAGCCGGGGATACTGAAGCTTTCTTT.

Concerning this clonotype itself: With a much larger clone just one base away, this may be a read error. The rearrangement uses TRBV7-6 and TRBJ2-1, with TRBD1 identical over 11 bases. This CDR3 region has 18 residues. Germline V lookup: CDR1 SGHVS, CDR2 FNYEAQ. V dropped 1 base and J dropped 10; count of bases not matched to a gene: 15. This chain's CDR3 is CASSLDRARTGGTYEQFF. The CDR3, as DNA: TGTGCCAGCAGCTTAGACCGCGCGCGGACAGGGGGCACGTACGAGCAGTTCTTC.

This clonotype was found many times. The chain links TRBV28 to TRBJ1-5; D gene uncertain. Between the trimmed V and J ends, which lost 3 bases and 0 bases, there was a span of 6 bases. The germline V gene encodes CDR1 MDHEN and CDR2 SYDVKM. The CDR3 has 14 residues. The CDR3 loop reads CASSFSYSNQPQHF. DNA for the CDR3: TGTGCCAGCAGTTTCAGTTATAGCAATCAGCCCCAGCATTTT.

This clonotype was counted a few times. This rearrangement joins TRBV19 to TRBJ1-5; D is undetermined. Trimming stripped 0 bases from V and 6 bases from J, with 9 bases between. CDR3 length equals 14 residues. Germline loops: CDR1 LNHDA, CDR2 SQIVND (reference sequence). The CDR3 bases are TGTGCCAGTAGTATAGAGGCCAGCGGTCAGCCCCAGCATTTT. This encodes CASSIEASGQPQHF.

This chain links TRBV28 with TRBJ1-4; TRBD1 matches at 11 bases. The V gene end was trimmed by 5 bases and the J gene end by 7 bases; junction bases not matched to a gene: 6. The length of the CDR3 is 15 residues. Germline CDR1 and CDR2: MDHEN and SYDVKM. CDR3 bases: TGTGCCAGCAGTCGCCCCGGGACAGGGGGTGAAAAACTGTTTTTT. The encoded protein is CASSRPGTGGEKLFF.

There are many counts of this clonotype. This sequence joins TRBV7-9 and TRBJ1-6; 7 bases map to TRBD1. Germline-derived CDR1 and CDR2 are SEHNR and FQNEAQ (reference sequence). The J segment lost 6 bases and the V segment lost 5 bases, leaving 13 bases of the junction unmatched. This CDR3 contains 17 residues. CDR3 DNA sequence: TGTGCCAGCAGCGAACACGACAGGGTAGGGCGTAATTCACCCCTCCACTTT. It translates to CASSEHDRVGRNSPLHF.

This sequence joins TRBV28 and TRBJ1-6; D is possibly TRBD1 (5 bases). The CDR3 spans 15 residues. Looked up from germline, CDR1 is MDHEN and CDR2 is SYDVKM. V was clipped by 4 bases and J by 5 bases, with 12 bases between them. The CDR3 region has the DNA TGTGCCAGCAGTTCGGGGCCCAGGAATAATTCACCCCTCCACTTT. Amino acids: CASSSGPRNNSPLHF.

This clonotype was recorded at least ten times. The rearrangement joins TRBV6-1 to TRBJ1-5; perhaps TRBD1 as D (5 bases). Per germline, CDR1 MNHNS and CDR2 SASEGT. This CDR3 has 15 residues. Trimming took off 5 bases at V and 0 bases at J, with 11 bases between the two ends. In DNA form, the CDR3 reads TGTGCCAGCAGTACGGGGCCATATAGCAATCAGCCCCAGCATTTT. As protein: CASSTGPYSNQPQHF.

V usage is TRBV6-5 and J usage is TRBJ1-3; a possible D gene is TRBD1 (5 bases). The ends were cut back, 2 bases at V and 2 bases at J, with 10 bases in the middle. The CDR3 contains 15 residues. CDR1 and CDR2 from the germline V gene are MNHEY and SVGAGI. CDR3 nucleotide sequence: TGTGCCAGCAGTTACCGAGAAGGGGCTGGAAACACCATATATTTT. It is translated as CASSYREGAGNTIYF.

This clonotype was detected ten times or more. The chain combines TRBV6-1 with TRBJ1-3; D is undetermined. V dropped 5 bases and J dropped 2 bases, with 7 bases sitting between them. The CDR3 loop spans 13 amino acids. Germline V gene sequence: CDR1 MNHNS, CDR2 SASEGT. The CDR3 protein is CASSLTAGNTIYF. For the CDR3, the DNA is TGTGCCAGCAGTCTAACGGCTGGAAACACCATATATTTT.

In its sample, this clonotype was seen many times. V is TRBV28 and J is TRBJ1-6; 7 positions match TRBD1. Germline V CDR1 and CDR2: MDHEN, SYDVKM. CDR3 length equals 15 residues. After removal of 2 bases from V and 5 bases from J, the junction contained 3 bases not matched to a gene. The DNA for the CDR3 is TGTGCCAGCAGTTTACTCGACAGGGATAATTCACCCCTCCACTTT. Protein product: CASSLLDRDNSPLHF.

This clonotype has ten or more counts. V gene TRBV9 combines with J gene TRBJ1-1, with TRBD1 as a possible D gene (5 bases). The length of the CDR3 is 15 residues. Germline values: CDR1 SGDLS, CDR2 YYNGEE. V was shortened by 4 bases and J by 4 bases, with 17 bases between the two germline ends. CDR3 bases: TGTGCCAGCAGCCCGGGGACCTCGCTACGCACTGAAGCTTTCTTT. Amino acid sequence: CASSPGTSLRTEAFF.

The chain uses TRBV20-1 and TRBJ1-6; 9 bases match TRBD1. In germline, CDR1 is DFQATT, CDR2 SNEGSKA (reference sequence). The CDR3 extends over 17 amino acids. Losses at the gene ends were 2 bases for V and 0 bases for J; bases not matched to a gene: 5. The CDR3 sequence: CSARRQGVSSYNSPLHF. DNA of the CDR3: TGCAGTGCTAGAAGACAGGGGGTGAGCTCCTATAATTCACCCCTCCACTTT.

This clonotype came up a few times. V gene TRBV6-2 or TRBV6-3 combines with J gene TRBJ2-7; possible D gene TRBD1, 6 bases. This CDR3 contains 13 residues. In germline, CDR1 is MNHEY, CDR2 SVGEGT. Trimming shortened V by 7 bases and J by 2 bases, and 12 bases separated the two germline ends. This CDR3 is CASNRDTPYEQYF. In nucleotides, the CDR3 is TGTGCCAGCAATCGGGACACACCCTACGAGCAGTACTTC.

This clonotype was seen repeatedly, ten times or more. V and J are TRBV3-1 and TRBJ2-5; weak D call: TRBD1 (6 bases). V was clipped by 3 bases and J by 4 bases, with 12 bases between them. Per germline, CDR1 LGHDT and CDR2 YNNKEL (reference sequence). The CDR3 spans 14 residues. As DNA, the CDR3 is TGTGCCAGCAGCCACACAGGGACCGGAGAGACCCAGTACTTC. Encoded protein: CASSHTGTGETQYF.

CDR3 nucleotide sequence: TGTGCCAGCAGGACTGGGTATGGCGATGAAAAACTGTTTTTT. Its protein product is CASRTGYGDEKLFF. The chain carries TRBV6-2 or TRBV6-3 and TRBJ1-4; D ambiguous. The CDR3 length is 14 residues. Germline V gene lookup returns CDR1 MNHEY and CDR2 SVGEGT. With 6 bases removed from V and 6 bases from J, the gap between germline ends came to 14 bases.

The rearrangement links TRBV5-6 to TRBJ2-2, with 10 bases fitting TRBD1. This CDR3 has 15 amino acids. The V and J ends lost 5 bases and 5 bases, in that order; junction bases with no gene match: 6. CDR1 SGHDT and CDR2 YYEEEE come from the germline V gene. The CDR3 coding sequence is TGTGCCAGCAGACCCCGGGACAGGGGTACCGGGGAGCTGTTTTTT. The encoded protein is CASRPRDRGTGELFF.

This clonotype was detected only a few times. The CDR3 DNA follows: TGCAGCGTGGCCTACAGGGAGGACTATGGCTACACCTTC. This encodes CSVAYREDYGYTF. V is TRBV29-1 and J is TRBJ1-2, with D possibly matching TRBD1 (6 bases). The CDR3 has 13 amino acids. Per the germline V gene, CDR1 is SQVTM and CDR2 is ANQGSEA. Trimming shortened V by 6 bases and J by 3 bases, and 14 bases separated the two germline ends.

There are many counts of this clonotype. V is TRBV5-1 and J is TRBJ2-3; TRBD2 matches at 13 bases. The CDR3 loop spans 17 amino acids. After removal of 4 bases from V and 2 bases from J, the junction contained 7 bases not matched to a gene. Germline V CDR1 and CDR2: SGHRS, YFSETQ. The CDR3 nucleotides are TGCGCCAGCAGCGCCCGGACTAGCGGGGGAGTCACAGATACGCAGTATTTT. This codes for CASSARTSGGVTDTQYF.

This clonotype has a count of ten or more. This chain joins TRBV20-1 and TRBJ2-1; perhaps TRBD1 as D (6 bases). The CDR3 totals 11 residues. Trimming removed 6 bases from V and 7 bases from J, with 10 bases in between. Germline CDR1 is DFQATT and CDR2 is SNEGSKA (reference sequence). The CDR3 DNA reads TGCAGTGCCAGGGGCCGTAATGAGCAGTTCTTC. Amino acid sequence: CSARGRNEQFF.

Remarks on this clonotype: Since a much larger clone is just one base distant, this may be a read error. This rearrangement joins TRBV7-3 to TRBJ1-6; possible D gene TRBD1, 6 bases. The CDR3 is 14 residues long. Germline loops: CDR1 SGHTA, CDR2 FQGTGA. V dropped 4 bases and J dropped 11 bases, with 15 bases sitting between them. CDR3 sequence: CASSSTGLNPPLHF. The CDR3 DNA reads as TGTGCCAGCAGCTCGACAGGACTCAATCCACCCCTCCACTTT.

This clonotype turned up a few times. The chain employs TRBV10-2 and TRBJ1-4; unclear D gene. The V gene's germline CDR1 is WSHSY and CDR2 SAAADI. V lost 8 bases to trimming and J lost 5 bases, with 6 bases between them. This CDR3 region has 11 residues. As DNA, the CDR3 is TGCGCCAGCCAGGCCAATGAAAAACTGTTTTTT. Amino acids: CASQANEKLFF.

This clonotype was recorded at least ten times. The chain carries TRBV6-1 and TRBJ1-5; 8 nucleotides align to TRBD1. The CDR3 totals 19 residues. V gave up 1 base and J gave up 0 bases; unmatched junction bases: 11. CDR1 and CDR2 from the germline V gene are MNHNS and SASEGT. CDR3 bases: TGTGCCAGCAGTGAAGTCACAGGGGGTTGGGGTGGTAGCAATCAGCCCCAGCATTTT. Its protein is CASSEVTGGWGGSNQPQHF.

This clonotype was recorded at least ten times. J is TRBJ2-5 and V is TRBV6-1; the D gene could be TRBD1 or TRBD2 (5 bases each). This CDR3 is 13 amino acids long. Germline V gene data show CDR1 as MNHNS and CDR2 as SASEGT. V lost 5 bases, J lost 6 bases, and 13 bases lay in between. As DNA, the CDR3 is TGTGCCAGCAGTTCCCGGGGCTCCCAGACCCAGTACTTC. This gives the protein CASSSRGSQTQYF.